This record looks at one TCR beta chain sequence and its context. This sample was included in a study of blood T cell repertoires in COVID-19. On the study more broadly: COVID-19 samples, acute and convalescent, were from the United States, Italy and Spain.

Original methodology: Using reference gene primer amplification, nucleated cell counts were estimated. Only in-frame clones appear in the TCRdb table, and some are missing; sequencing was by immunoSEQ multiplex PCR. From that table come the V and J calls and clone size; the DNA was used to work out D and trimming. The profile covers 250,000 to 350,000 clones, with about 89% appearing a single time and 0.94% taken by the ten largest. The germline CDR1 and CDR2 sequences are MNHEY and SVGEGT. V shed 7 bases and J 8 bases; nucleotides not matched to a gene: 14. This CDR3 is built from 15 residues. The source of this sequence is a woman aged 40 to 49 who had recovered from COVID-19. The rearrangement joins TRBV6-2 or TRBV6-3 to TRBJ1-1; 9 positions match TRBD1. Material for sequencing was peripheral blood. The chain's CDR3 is CASTPPGQGRDEAFF. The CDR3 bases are TGTGCCAGCACCCCCCCGGGACAGGGTCGCGACGAAGCTTTCTTT.